This TCR beta chain was identified in a study of blood T cell repertoires in COVID-19. At the level of the study: Italy, Spain and the United States were the sources of the convalescent and acute COVID-19 samples. Nucleic acid was either cDNA or gDNA, and it came from T cells, B-cell-depleted T cells, or PBMCs.

The germline V gene has CDR1 SGHRS and CDR2 YFSETQ. V lost 2 bases and J 4 bases, leaving 10 bases between the germline ends. The CDR3 is 14 residues long. Original methodology: Researchers report that nucleated cell counts were estimated from reference gene primer amplification. TCRdb's table, derived via immunoSEQ multiplex PCR, lists solely in-frame clones and lacks some. D and trimming come from the DNA, and the V and J calls and clone size come from that table. The data show around 250,000 clones, 80% to 85% seen once. Sequencing used peripheral blood. The sequence was collected from a young woman with acute or convalescent COVID-19. The chain links TRBV5-1 to TRBJ2-1, with a weak D call TRBD2 (5 bases). CDR3 loop: CASSFGERYNEQFF. Written as DNA, the CDR3 is TGCGCCAGCAGCTTCGGGGAGCGGTACAATGAGCAGTTCTTC.